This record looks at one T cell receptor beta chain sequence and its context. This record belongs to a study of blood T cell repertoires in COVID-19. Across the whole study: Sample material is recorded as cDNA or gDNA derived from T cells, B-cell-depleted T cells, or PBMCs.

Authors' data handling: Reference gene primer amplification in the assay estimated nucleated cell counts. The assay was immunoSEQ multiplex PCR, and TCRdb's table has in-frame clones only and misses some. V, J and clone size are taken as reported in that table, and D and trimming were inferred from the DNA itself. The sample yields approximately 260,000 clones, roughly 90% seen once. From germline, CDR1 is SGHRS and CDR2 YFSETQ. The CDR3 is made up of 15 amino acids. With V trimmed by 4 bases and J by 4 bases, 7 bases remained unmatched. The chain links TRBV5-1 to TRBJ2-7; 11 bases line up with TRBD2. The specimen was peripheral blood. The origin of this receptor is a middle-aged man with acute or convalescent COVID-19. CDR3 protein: CASSPDSGGAYEQYF. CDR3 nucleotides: TGCGCCAGCAGCCCGGATAGCGGGGGGGCATACGAGCAGTACTTC.